Only one count was recorded for the clone carrying this TCR beta chain. TCRdb keeps only in-frame clones here, not all; method: immunoSEQ multiplex PCR. The table shows tens of thousands of clones, with approximately 90% occurring only once. This record comes from a study of technical replicates of blood from a few donors. The germline CDR1 and CDR2 sequences are MGHRA and YSYEKL. CDR3 length: 15 residues. V was pared by 1 base and J by 5 bases, with 14 bases between. This clonotype was obtained from a human donor in good health. Some clones in this sample may be carry-over from other donors' samples. The sample taken for sequencing was PBMCs. This chain connects TRBV4-1 to TRBJ1-1; D not certain. CDR3 coding DNA: TGCGCCAGCAGCCAAGGCCCGAGAGAAGAAACTGAAGCTTTCTTT. This codes for CASSQGPREETEAFF.